The clone carrying this TCR beta chain was found a few times. The authors ran a second PCR of 7 to 11 cycles using a sample-barcoded 5' primer and a J-beta primer mix. Each cDNA molecule was tagged by a template-switch adaptor with 12 random nucleotides. TCRdb itself ran the 5' RACE reads through MiXCR, one entry per CDR3 protein. Among more than 800,000 distinct CDR3 sequences listed, about 28% were seen once. The sample is drawn from a study of blood T cells in healthy people across ages. CDR1 is LGHNA, CDR2 YSLEER, per germline. The V gene lost 2 bases and the J gene lost 5 bases, with 13 bases spanning the gap. This CDR3 spans 15 amino acids.

This sequence was found in a woman older than 75 in good health. The specimen was blood. The chain couples TRBV4-3 to TRBJ1-5; D gene ambiguous. CDR3 loop: CASSQSPLGHQPQHF. CDR3 nucleotides: TGCGCCAGCAGCCAATCCCCCCTGGGTCATCAGCCCCAGCATTTT.